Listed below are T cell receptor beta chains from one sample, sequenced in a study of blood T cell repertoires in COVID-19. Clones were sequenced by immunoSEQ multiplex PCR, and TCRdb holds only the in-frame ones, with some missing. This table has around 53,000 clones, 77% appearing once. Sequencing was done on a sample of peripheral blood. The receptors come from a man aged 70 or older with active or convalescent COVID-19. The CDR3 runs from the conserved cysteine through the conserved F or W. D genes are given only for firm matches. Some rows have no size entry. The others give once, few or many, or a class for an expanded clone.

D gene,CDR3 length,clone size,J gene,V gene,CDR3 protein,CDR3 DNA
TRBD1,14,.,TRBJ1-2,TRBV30,CAWSPGQEFYGYTF,TGTGCCTGGAGCCCGGGACAGGAGTTCTATGGCTACACCTTC
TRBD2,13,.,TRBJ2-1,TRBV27,CATLTSGSREQFF,TGTGCCACCCTGACTAGCGGGAGTAGAGAGCAGTTCTTC
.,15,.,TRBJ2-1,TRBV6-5,CASSPGHQSYNEQFF,TGTGCCAGCAGTCCGGGACACCAATCCTACAATGAGCAGTTCTTC
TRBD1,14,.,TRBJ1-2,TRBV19,CASRDLLGQGAYTF,TGTGCCAGTAGGGACCTACTGGGACAGGGGGCTTACACCTTC
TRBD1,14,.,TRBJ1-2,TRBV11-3,CAIKPSGTGFGYTF,TGTGCCATCAAACCATCCGGGACAGGCTTCGGCTACACCTTC
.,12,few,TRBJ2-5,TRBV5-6,CASSLRRETQYF,TGTGCCAGCAGCTTGAGGCGGGAGACCCAGTACTTC
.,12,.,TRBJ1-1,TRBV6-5,CASSYAGTEAFF,TGTGCCAGCAGTTACGCGGGGACTGAAGCTTTCTTT
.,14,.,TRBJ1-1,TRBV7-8,CASSLDRWAVHAFF,TGTGCCAGCAGCTTAGATAGGTGGGCAGTGCATGCTTTCTTT
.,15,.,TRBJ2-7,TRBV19,CASSMWAGKFRLQYF,TGTGCCAGTAGTATGTGGGCAGGGAAATTCAGGCTGCAGTACTTC
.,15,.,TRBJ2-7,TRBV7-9,CASSREFGSSYEQYF,TGTGCCAGCAGCCGGGAATTTGGGAGCTCCTACGAGCAGTACTTC
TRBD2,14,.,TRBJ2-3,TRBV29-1,CSVGLAGNTDTQYF,TGCAGCGTTGGACTAGCGGGAAACACAGATACGCAGTATTTT
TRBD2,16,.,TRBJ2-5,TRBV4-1,CASSLRTSGGQETQYF,TGCGCCAGCAGCCTTAGGACTAGCGGGGGGCAAGAGACCCAGTACTTC
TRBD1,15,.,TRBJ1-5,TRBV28,CASSAPGQGRQPQHF,TGTGCCAGCAGTGCCCCCGGACAGGGGAGGCAGCCCCAGCATTTT
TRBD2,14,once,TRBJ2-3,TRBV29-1,CSVDSAGGLGTQYF,TGCAGCGTTGATTCAGCGGGAGGGCTAGGCACGCAGTATTTT
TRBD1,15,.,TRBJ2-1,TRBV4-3,CASSQEDRGIDEQFF,TGCGCCAGCAGCCAAGAGGACAGGGGGATCGATGAGCAGTTCTTC
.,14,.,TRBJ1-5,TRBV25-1,CASSAGGVGQPQHF,TGTGCCAGCAGTGCTGGGGGGGTTGGTCAGCCCCAGCATTTT
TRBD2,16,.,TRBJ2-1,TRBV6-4,CASSDSSRGGLGEQFF,TGTGCCAGCAGTGACTCGAGTCGGGGGGGCTTGGGTGAGCAGTTCTTC
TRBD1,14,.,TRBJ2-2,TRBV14,CASRGQGPSGELFF,TGTGCCAGTAGGGGACAGGGTCCATCGGGGGAGCTGTTTTTT
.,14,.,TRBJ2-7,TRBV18,CASSPPSQTYEQYF,TGTGCCAGCTCACCACCGAGCCAAACCTACGAGCAGTACTTC
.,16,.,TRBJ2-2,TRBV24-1,CATSDLRTVPPGELFF,TGTGCCACCAGTGATTTGAGGACAGTCCCGCCCGGGGAGCTGTTTTTT